The subject of this entry is one TCR beta chain. Relative to the germline gene, one junction end is altered; a read error may explain this. The CDR3 runs 11 residues. Germline V lookup: CDR1 SNHLY, CDR2 FYNNEI. The data stem from a study of T cells in localized non-small cell lung cancer. Assay used: immunoSEQ multiplex PCR; TCRdb lists only in-frame clones, some missing. The sample lists about 77,000 clones; around nine tenths were seen once. Sequencing used peripheral blood, obtained before any cancer treatment. This sequence joins TRBV2 and TRBJ1-6, with 9 bases that match TRBD1. This TCR was recovered from a woman aged 40-69 years with stage I squamous cell lung carcinoma. The CDR3 loop reads CASSALRDRAF. The DNA for the CDR3 is TGTGCCAGCAGTGCCCTCCGGGACAGGGCGTTT.